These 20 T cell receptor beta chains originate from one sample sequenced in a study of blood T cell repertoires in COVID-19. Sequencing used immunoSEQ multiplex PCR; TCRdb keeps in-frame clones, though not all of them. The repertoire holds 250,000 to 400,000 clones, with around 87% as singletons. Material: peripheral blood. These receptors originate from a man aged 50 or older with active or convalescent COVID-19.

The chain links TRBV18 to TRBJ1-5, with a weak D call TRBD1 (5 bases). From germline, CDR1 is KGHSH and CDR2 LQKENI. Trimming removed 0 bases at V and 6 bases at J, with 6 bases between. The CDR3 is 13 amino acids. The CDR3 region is CASSPPGGQPQHF. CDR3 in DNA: TGTGCCAGCTCACCACCCGGGGGTCAGCCCCAGCATTTT. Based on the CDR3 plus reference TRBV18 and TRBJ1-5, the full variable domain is NAGVMQNPRHLVRRRGQEARLRCSPMKGHSHVYWYRQLPEEGLKFMVYLQKENIIDESGMPKERFSAEFPKEGPSILRIQQVVRGDSAAYFCASSPPGGQPQHFGDGTRLSIL.

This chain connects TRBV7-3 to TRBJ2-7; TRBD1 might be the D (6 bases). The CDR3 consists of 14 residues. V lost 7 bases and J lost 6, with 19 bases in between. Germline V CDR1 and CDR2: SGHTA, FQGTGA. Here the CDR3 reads CASKESAGATEQYF. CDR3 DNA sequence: TGTGCCAGCAAGGAGTCGGCAGGGGCGACCGAGCAGTACTTC.

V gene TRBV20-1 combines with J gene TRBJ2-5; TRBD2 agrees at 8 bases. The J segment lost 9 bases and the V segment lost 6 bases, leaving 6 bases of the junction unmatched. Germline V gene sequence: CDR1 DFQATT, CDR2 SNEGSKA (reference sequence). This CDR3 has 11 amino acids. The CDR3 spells CSAGTRPPQYF. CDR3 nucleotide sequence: TGCAGTGCCGGGACTAGGCCGCCCCAGTACTTC.

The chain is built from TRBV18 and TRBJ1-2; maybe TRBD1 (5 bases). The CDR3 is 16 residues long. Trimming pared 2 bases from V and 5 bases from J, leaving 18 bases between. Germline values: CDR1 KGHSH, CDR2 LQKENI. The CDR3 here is CASSPAVGGLLYGYTF. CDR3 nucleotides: TGTGCCAGCTCACCAGCGGTTGGGGGACTCCTTTATGGCTACACCTTC.

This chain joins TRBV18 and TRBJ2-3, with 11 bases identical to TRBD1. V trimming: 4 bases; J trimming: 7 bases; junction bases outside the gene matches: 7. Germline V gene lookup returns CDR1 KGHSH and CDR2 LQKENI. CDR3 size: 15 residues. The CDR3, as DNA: TGTGCCAGCTCACTGCCGGGACAGGGGGGACATACGCAGTATTTT. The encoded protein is CASSLPGQGGHTQYF.

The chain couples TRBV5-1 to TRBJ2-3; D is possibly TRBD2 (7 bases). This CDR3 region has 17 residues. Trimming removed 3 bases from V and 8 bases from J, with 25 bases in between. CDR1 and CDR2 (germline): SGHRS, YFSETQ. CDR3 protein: CASSSETPIRGGGTQYF. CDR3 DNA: TGCGCCAGCAGCTCCGAAACCCCAATACGAGGGGGGGGTACGCAGTATTTT.

In DNA form, the CDR3 reads TGTGCCAGCAGTCATAATATAGCGGGCCTCACAGATACGCAGTATTTT. This translates into CASSHNIAGLTDTQYF. The chain links TRBV9 to TRBJ2-3; 7 nucleotides agree with TRBD2. CDR1 and CDR2 from the germline V gene are SGDLS and YYNGEE. The CDR3 is 16 residues long. V gave up 5 bases and J gave up 2 bases; unmatched junction bases: 11.

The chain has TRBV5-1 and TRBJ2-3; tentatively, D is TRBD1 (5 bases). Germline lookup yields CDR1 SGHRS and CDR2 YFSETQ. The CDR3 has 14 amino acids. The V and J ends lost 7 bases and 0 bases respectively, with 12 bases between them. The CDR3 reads CASGDSSSTDTQYF. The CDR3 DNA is TGCGCCAGCGGAGACAGCTCTAGCACAGATACGCAGTATTTT.

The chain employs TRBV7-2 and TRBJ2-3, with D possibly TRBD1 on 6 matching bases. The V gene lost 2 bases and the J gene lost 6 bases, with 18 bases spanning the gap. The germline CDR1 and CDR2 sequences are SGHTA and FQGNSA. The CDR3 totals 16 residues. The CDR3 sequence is CASSLPTGYSRDTQYF. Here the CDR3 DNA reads TGTGCCAGCAGCTTACCCACAGGGTATAGTAGGGATACGCAGTATTTT.

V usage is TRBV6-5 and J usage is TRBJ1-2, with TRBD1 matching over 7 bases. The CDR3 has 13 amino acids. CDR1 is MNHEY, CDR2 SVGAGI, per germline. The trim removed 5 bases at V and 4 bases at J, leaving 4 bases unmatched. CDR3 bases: TGTGCCAGCAGTCGGACAGGCCCCTATGGCTACACCTTC. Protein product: CASSRTGPYGYTF.

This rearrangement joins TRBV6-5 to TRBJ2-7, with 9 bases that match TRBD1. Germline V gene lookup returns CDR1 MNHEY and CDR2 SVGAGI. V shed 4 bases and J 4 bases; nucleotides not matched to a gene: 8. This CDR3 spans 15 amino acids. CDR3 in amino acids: CASSSAGTGRYEQYF. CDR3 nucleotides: TGTGCCAGCAGTTCCGCCGGGACAGGGCGGTACGAGCAGTACTTC.

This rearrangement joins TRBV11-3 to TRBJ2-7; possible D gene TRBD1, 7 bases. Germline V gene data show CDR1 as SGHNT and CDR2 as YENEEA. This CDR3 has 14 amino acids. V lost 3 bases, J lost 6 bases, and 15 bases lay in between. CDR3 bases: TGTGCCAGCAGCTTGGAGGGGGCTATGAGCGAGCAGTACTTC. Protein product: CASSLEGAMSEQYF.

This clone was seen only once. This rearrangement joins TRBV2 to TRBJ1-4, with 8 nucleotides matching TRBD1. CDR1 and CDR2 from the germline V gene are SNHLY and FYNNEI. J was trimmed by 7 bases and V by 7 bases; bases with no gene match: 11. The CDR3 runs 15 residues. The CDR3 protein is CASTALDRVSEKLFF. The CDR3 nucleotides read TGTGCCAGCACTGCCTTGGACAGGGTTAGTGAAAAACTGTTTTTT.

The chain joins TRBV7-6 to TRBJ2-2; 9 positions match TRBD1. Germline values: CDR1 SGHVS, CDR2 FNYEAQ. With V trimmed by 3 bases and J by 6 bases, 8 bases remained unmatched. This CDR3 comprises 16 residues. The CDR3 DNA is TGTGCCAGCAGCTTCCCGACAGGGGGTTTCGCCGGGGAGCTGTTTTTT. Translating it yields CASSFPTGGFAGELFF.

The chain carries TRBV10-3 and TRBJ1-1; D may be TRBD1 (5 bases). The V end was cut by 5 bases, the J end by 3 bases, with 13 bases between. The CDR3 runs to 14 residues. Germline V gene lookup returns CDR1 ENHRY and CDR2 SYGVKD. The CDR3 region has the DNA TGTGCCATCAGTAGTACAGGAGGGGACACTGAAGCTTTCTTT. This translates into CAISSTGGDTEAFF.

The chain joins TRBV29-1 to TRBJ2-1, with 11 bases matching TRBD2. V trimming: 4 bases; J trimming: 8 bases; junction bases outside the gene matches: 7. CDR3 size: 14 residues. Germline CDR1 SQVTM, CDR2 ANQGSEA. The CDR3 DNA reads TGCAGCGTTGCTCCACTAGCGGGAGTACATGAGCAGTTCTTC. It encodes CSVAPLAGVHEQFF.

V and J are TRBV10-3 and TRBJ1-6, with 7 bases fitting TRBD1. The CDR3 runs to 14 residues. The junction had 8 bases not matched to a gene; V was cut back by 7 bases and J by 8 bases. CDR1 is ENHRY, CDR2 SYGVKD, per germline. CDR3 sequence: CAIKPAGGDSPLHF. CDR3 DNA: TGTGCCATCAAACCGGCAGGGGGTGATTCACCCCTCCACTTT.

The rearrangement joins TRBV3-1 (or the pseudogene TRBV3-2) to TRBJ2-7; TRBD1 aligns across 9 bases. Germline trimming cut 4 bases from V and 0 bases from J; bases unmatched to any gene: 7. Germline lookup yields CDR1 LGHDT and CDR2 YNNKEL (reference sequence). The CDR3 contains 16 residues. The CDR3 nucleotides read TGTGCCAGCAGCCCGGGGACAGGGACGGGCTCCTACGAGCAGTACTTC. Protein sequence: CASSPGTGTGSYEQYF.

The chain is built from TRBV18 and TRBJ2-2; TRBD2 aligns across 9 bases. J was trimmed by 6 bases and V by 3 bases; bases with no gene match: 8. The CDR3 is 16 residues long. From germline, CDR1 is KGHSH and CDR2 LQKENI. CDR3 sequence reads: CASSPQLAGGSGELFF. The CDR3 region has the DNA TGTGCCAGCTCACCGCAACTAGCGGGTGGGTCCGGGGAGCTGTTTTTT.

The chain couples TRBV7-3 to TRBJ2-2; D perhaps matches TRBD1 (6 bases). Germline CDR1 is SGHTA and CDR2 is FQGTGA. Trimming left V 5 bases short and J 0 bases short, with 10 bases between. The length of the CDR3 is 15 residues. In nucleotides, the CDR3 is TGTGCCAGCAGCCGTGGGACAACGAACACCGGGGAGCTGTTTTTT. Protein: CASSRGTTNTGELFF.